The source of this T cell receptor (beta chain) is a study of T cells in Graves' hyperthyroidism and ophthalmopathy (dated by TCRdb to the late 2010s). Looking at the study overall: Peripheral blood was collected at initial diagnosis, before any treatment. To identify distinguishing TCR V-J signatures, a discovery cohort of roughly 100 patients was used, comprising 43 with Graves' ophthalmopathy and under 60 with stable Graves' hyperthyroidism. Prospective prediction of ophthalmopathy was tested in an independent validation cohort of 18 to 20 hyperthyroidism patients and 15 to 17 patients who later progressed to ophthalmopathy. The approximately 98 discovery patients were randomly divided into training and test sets at a 7:3 ratio. The study also compared thyroid tissue and blood T-cell repertoires from roughly 6 Graves' hyperthyroidism patients. Following sampling, methimazole starting at 30 mg daily was given to hyperthyroidism patients, and high-dose intravenous methylprednisolone was given to ophthalmopathy patients. The paper describes TCR Vbeta CDR3 sequencing of around 130 peripheral blood samples, made up of 43 ophthalmopathy patients, over 70 hyperthyroidism patients and about 17 progressor patients. What the research found in general, with its limitations: Ophthalmopathy was separated from stable hyperthyroidism by a 13 V-J signature model, with over 85% sensitivity and 81% to 82% specificity obtained in cross-validation and 80%/75% obtained in testing. In validation, progression to ophthalmopathy was predicted by the model with approximately 67% sensitivity and roughly 72% specificity, a median of about 6.4 months before onset. Most expanded thyroid clonotypes (frequency above 0.001) were also detected in blood, suggesting blood repertoires may reflect thyroid immune responses. No statistical method was used to fix the sample size in advance, and group allocation was not hidden from the investigators.

This clonotype was observed many times. Its antigen is not yet known. No clone much larger than this one lies a single base away; base qualities are absent. Graves' hyperthyroidism was defined as stable when no progression to ophthalmopathy occurred over 18 months of follow-up. The hyperthyroidism patients were between 18 and 65 years old and newly diagnosed, with a disease duration of less than 2 months. Patients with uncontrolled infections, other autoimmune diseases, pregnancy or lactation were excluded. Diagnoses were based on clinical symptoms, serum thyroxine and TRAb, thyroid ultrasound and orbital computed tomography. Ficoll-Paque density gradient centrifugation was used to isolate PBMCs from approximately 11 ml of fresh peripheral blood. Trizol reagent was used to extract total RNA, and RNA quality was then checked on an Agilent 2100 Bioanalyzer. Reading the germline V gene gives CDR1 KGHSH and CDR2 LQKENI. For this chain, trimming is 2 bases at the V end and 5 bases at the J end, and the number of junction bases without a gene match is 6. From the cysteine through the phenylalanine, the CDR3 covers 16 amino acids. The sequence is cut down to CDR3 DNA, 48 bases in frame from base 1.

The TCR beta CDR3 regions were amplified from RNA transcripts. A first-round RT-PCR of the TCR CDR3 used the HTBI primer set with the Qiagen OneStep RT-PCR kit. A second multiplex PCR round built the libraries, followed by size selection and purification. Sequencing of the libraries was done on an Illumina HiSeq2000 using paired-end 100 bp reads. The source study handled its data this way. SOAPnuke was used to process the raw data, removing reads that contained adapters or uncalled bases, had a mean Phred below 15, or lacked an exact match to the constant primer or identifier. High-quality paired reads were merged using COPE v1.2.5, and each unique nucleotide sequence was defined as a clonotype. MiTCR v1.1 was used to align the clonotypes against IMGT TRBV, TRBD and TRBJ reference segments. Analysis was restricted to V-J combinations with a frequency above 0.0001, which covered 98% to 99.2% of repertoires. The TCS score was defined as the ratio of F50 (clonal expansion) to E x V (chaos), calculated using BLOSUM62-based TCRdist between CDR3 peptides within each V-J. Welch's t-statistics and random forest reduced several hundred V-J features to about 13, which were used in a naive Bayes classifier (R e1071). Through fastp at Q25 and MiXCR, TCRdb rebuilt clones from the public reads, retaining in-frame beta chains. One record per CDR3 amino acid sequence lists the most common genes and DNA. Here the V and J calls rest on TCRdb's processing, not on the authors' analysis. In this sample the table shows 600,000 to 900,000 distinct CDR3 sequences, about 15% of which occur a single time. The biggest ten clones account for under 10% of the sample.

The V and J segments used are TRBV18 and TRBJ2-5, with 12 central nucleotides matching TRBD2. The sequenced sample consisted of blood. The receptor was derived from a man between 18 and 35 years old with Graves' hyperthyroidism. This receptor carries the CDR3 CASSPGLAGLGETQYF. In nucleotide form, the sequence is TGTGCCAGCTCACCAGGACTAGCGGGACTCGGGGAGACCCAGTACTTC.